This T cell receptor (beta chain) was observed in a study of shared clonotypes between healthy human individuals (dated by TCRdb to 2020 to 2021). Background on the whole study: A couple of women and three men aged 18 to 49 years were included in the cohort. Per donor, three plates each were used for CD4 naive and CD4 memory, two for CD8 naive, and one for CD8 memory. To estimate repertoire size and how much clonotype sharing occurs between individuals, the study deeply sequenced the blood TCR repertoires of 4 to 6 healthy adults. To increase sequencing depth and limit assay-specific biases, different laboratories used diverse techniques to prepare libraries and sequence TCR repertoires. Per donor, leukapheresis produced somewhere between about 0.94 and 9 billion PBMCs. Beyond this particular receptor, the publication reports: Pairwise subsampling led to the expectation that sequencing depth would affect the degree of clonotype sharing among donors. When a few donors were compared, the shared fraction of clonotypes was around 5% for naive CD4, about 4% for naive CD8, about 2.4% for memory CD4, and 0.35% to 0.4% for memory CD8. Incomplete sequencing was indicated by rarefaction of sorted-subset datasets, despite the large sequencing depth. Higher generation probabilities were observed for clonotypes shared by all four sorted-subset donors than for non-shared clonotypes. Estimated clonotype richness was generally larger for naive than for memory subsets. Because the study included a small number of donors, the genetic and exposure-history diversity represented was limited. Sampling was restricted to blood, and TCR repertoires in tissues likely differ from the TCR repertoires found in blood.

With regard to this clone: Its antigen is still unknown. Nothing much larger sits one base from this clone, and base qualities are not available.

For the CD8 naive samples, CD45RO-negative cells were positively selected for CCR7, yielding a CD45RA+CCR7+ population from which TemRA cells were excluded. Donors were healthy HIV-negative adults with no recently reported acute infections or vaccinations. All donors were Caucasian adults living in Nashville, Tennessee, USA. After blood collection by leukapheresis, PBMCs were isolated using Ficoll-Histopaque density gradient centrifugation and then cryopreserved in the vapor phase of liquid nitrogen. Purity and quantity of every magnetically sorted T cell population were checked by analytical flow cytometry. Each sorted fraction had its genomic DNA isolated and then quantified by UV absorbance on a Nanodrop 2000c. The CDR3 covers 15 residues, taking in both the cysteine and the phenylalanine. The read is trimmed to its CDR3 DNA, 45 bases read in frame from base 1. V ends up 3 bases short and J 2 bases short, with an unmatched junction base count of 4. Taken from the germline V gene, the CDR1 and CDR2 loops are SGHDN and FVKESK.

TCR CDR3 regions were amplified from genomic DNA by multiplex PCR using the deep immunoSEQ assay. For each cell subset, the extracted genomic DNA was distributed evenly across all wells of several immunoSEQ 96-well plates, and each plate served as one replicate. Each replicate PCR for sorted subsets received about 0.2 ug genomic DNA, equal to around 32,000 T cell genomes. The purified libraries were quantified using a Qubit 3.0 fluorometer, sized with a Bioanalyzer 2100, and then quantified again using the KAPA Library Quantification kit. Each immunoSEQ 96-well plate was sequenced on its own single-read 150-cycle Illumina NextSeq 550 flow cell. Regarding the original processing steps: The immunoSEQ output contained only junctional sequences without quality scores, so filtering could not match that applied to full-length reads. To assign V/J genes and CDR3, sequences were annotated using PyIR, a Python wrapper for IgBLAST v1.9, with IMGT germline references. Reads were removed for weak V/J assignments (E-value above 1e-6), missing CDR3, stop codons, out-of-frame junctions, or ambiguous translated residues. V3J clonotypes were defined as sequences sharing an identical inferred V gene, J gene, and CDR3 amino acid sequence. To compute the percentage overlap between repertoires, the number of shared unique clonotypes was divided by the size of the smaller repertoire. Richness of each repertoire was evaluated using RTK rarefaction, the Chao1 estimator, and Recon v2.1 estimates of unobserved clonotypes. OLGA was used to compute generation probabilities for all TCRbeta clonotypes that the gDNA method yielded from four donors. TCRdb took this table from immuneACCESS and kept in-frame rearrangements with V and J called. Such tables lack part of the clones; where checked against another copy, unresolved V genes explain under half of the gap, and the rest is unexplained. That table supplies the V and J calls and clone size; D and trimming were determined from the DNA. For this sample the table gives approximately 840,000 clones, of which approximately 96% were detected only once. About 0.25% of the sample belongs to the ten largest clones.

The source of this sequence is a man aged 25-45 years in good health. The sample was naive CD8+ T cells sorted from blood. The cell subset or site label for this specimen denotes: CD45RA+CCR7+. The rearranged chain carries TRBV14 and TRBJ1-5; a stretch of 7 junction bases matches TRBD1. The DNA sequence reads TGTGCCAGCAGCCAGACAGGGTCAGGCAATCAGCCCCAGCATTTT. This codes for CASSQTGSGNQPQHF.